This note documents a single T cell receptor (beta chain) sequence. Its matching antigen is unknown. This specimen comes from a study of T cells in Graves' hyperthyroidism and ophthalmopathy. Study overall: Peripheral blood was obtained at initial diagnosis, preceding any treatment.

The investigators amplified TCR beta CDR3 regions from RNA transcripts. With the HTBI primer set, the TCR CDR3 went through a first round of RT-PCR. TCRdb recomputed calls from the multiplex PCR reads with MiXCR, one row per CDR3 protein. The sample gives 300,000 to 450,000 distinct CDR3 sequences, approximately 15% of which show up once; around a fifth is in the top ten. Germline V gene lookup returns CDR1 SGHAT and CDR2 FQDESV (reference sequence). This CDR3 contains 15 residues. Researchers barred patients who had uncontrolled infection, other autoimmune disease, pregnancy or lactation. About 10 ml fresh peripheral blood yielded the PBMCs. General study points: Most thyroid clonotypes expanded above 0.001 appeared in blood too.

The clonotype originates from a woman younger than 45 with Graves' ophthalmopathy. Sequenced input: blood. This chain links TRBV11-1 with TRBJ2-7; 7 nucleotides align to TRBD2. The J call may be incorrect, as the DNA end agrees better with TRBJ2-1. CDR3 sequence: CASSSRAGVNYEQFF. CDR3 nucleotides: TGTGCCAGCAGCTCACGGGCGGGGGTTAACTACGAGCAGTTCTTC.